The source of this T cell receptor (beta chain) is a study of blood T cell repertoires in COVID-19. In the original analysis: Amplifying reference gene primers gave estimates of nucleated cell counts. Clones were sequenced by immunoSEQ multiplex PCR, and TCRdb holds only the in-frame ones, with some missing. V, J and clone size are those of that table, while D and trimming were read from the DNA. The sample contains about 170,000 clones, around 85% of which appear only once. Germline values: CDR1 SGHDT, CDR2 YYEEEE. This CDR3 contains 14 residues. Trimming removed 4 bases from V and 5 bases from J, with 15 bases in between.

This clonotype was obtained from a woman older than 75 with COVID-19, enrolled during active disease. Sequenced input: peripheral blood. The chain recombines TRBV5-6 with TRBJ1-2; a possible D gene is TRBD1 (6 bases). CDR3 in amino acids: CASSVKGTNYGYTF. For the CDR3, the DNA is TGTGCCAGCAGCGTCAAGGGGACAAATTATGGCTACACCTTC.